The present TCR beta chain was sequenced within a study of siplizumab effects on memory and regulatory T cells. A remark on this clone: The target antigen is unknown.

Clones were sequenced by immunoSEQ multiplex PCR, and TCRdb holds only the in-frame ones, with some missing. The sample lists thousands of clones; over 60% were seen once. This CDR3 is 15 amino acids long. V shed 5 bases, J shed 3 bases, and the junction held 2 bases outside the gene matches. In germline, CDR1 is MNHEY, CDR2 SVGAGI. General study findings and limits: Assignment of a naive or memory phenotype failed for roughly 80-96% of the proliferating CD4+ or CD8+ clones. Naive T cells appeared more diverse than memory cells and seemed to be major alloresponse contributors. Relative to controls at roughly 28%, mappable alloreactive CD4+ clones exhibited a mean Treg-derived proportion of approximately 70% with siplizumab.

The TCR sequence derives from a human donor in good health. The chain recombines TRBV6-5 with TRBJ2-1; 12 bases are a match to TRBD2. Sequenced sample: effector memory CD8+ T cells sorted from blood. Subset meaning: unstimulated CD8+ effector memory T cells. CDR3 nucleotides: TGTGCCAGCAGTCCGACTAGCGGGAGCTACAATGAGCAGTTCTTC. It yields the protein CASSPTSGSYNEQFF.